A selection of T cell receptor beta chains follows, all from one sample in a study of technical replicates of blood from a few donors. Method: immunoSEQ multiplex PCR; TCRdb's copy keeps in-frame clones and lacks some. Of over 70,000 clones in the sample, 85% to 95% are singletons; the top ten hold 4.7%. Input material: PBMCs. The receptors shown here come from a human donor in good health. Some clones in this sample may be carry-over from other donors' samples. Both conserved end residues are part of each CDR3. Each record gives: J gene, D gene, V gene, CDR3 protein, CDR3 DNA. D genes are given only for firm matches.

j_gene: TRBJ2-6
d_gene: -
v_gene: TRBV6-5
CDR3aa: CASSYRPGGANVLTF
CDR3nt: TGTGCCAGCAGTTATCGACCGGGTGGGGCCAACGTCCTGACTTTC

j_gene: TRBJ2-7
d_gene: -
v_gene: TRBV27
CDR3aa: CASSLRGRSYEQYF
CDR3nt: TGTGCCAGCAGTTTAAGGGGCAGGTCCTACGAGCAGTACTTC

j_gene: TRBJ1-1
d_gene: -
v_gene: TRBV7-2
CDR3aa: CASSLAGRLTEAFF
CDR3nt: TGTGCCAGCAGCTTAGCGGGCAGGTTGACTGAAGCTTTCTTT

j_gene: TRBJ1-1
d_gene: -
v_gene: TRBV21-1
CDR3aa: CASKYPPGQENTEAFF
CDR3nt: TGTGCCAGCAAGTATCCCCCGGGACAGGAGAACACTGAAGCTTTCTTT

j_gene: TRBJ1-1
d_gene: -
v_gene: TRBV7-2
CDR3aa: CASSPRGRGTEAFF
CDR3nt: TGTGCCAGCAGCCCTCGGGGGAGGGGCACTGAAGCTTTCTTT

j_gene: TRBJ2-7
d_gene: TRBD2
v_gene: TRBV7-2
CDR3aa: CASGLAGASEQYF
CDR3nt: TGTGCCAGTGGACTAGCGGGAGCATCCGAGCAGTACTTC

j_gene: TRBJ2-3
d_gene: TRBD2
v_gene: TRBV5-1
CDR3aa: CASSFLAGGQDTQYF
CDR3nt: TGCGCCAGCAGCTTTCTCGCGGGGGGCCAGGATACGCAGTATTTT

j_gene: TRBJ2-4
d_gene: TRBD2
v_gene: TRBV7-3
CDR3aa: CASLLAGGEYF
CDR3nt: TGTGCCAGCCTGTTGGCGGGAGGCGAATACTTC

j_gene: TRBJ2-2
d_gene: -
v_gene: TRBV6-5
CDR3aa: CASSYLRENTGELFF
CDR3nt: TGTGCCAGCAGTTACTTGCGGGAGAACACCGGGGAGCTGTTTTTT

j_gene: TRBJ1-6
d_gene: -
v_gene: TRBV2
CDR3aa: CASSGQLGAPLHF
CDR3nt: TGTGCCAGCAGTGGACAGCTAGGGGCACCCCTCCACTTT

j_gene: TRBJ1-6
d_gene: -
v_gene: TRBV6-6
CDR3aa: CASTLLDRNSPLHF
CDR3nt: TGTGCCAGCACCCTTTTGGACAGAAATTCACCCCTCCACTTT

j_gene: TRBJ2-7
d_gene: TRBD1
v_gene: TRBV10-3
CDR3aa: CAITEDRIHEQYF
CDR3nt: TGTGCCATCACGGAGGACAGGATACACGAGCAGTACTTC

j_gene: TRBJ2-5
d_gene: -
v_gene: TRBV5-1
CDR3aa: CASRLVGSTQETQYF
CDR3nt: TGCGCCAGCAGATTGGTGGGGAGCACCCAGGAGACCCAGTACTTC

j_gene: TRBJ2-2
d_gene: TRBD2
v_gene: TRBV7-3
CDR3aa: CASSSSGGASGELFF
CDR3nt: TGTGCCAGCAGCTCTAGCGGGGGGGCCTCCGGGGAGCTGTTTTTT

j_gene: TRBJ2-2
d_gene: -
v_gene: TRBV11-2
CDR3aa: CASSSRVWGELFF
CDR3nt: TGTGCCAGCAGCTCGCGGGTGTGGGGGGAGCTGTTTTTT

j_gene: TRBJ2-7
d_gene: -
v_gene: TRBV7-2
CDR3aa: CASTPRTSRGYEQYF
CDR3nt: TGTGCCAGCACCCCCCGGACTAGCAGGGGGTACGAGCAGTACTTC

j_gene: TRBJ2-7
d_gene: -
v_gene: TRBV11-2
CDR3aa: CASSLQPDPRVEQYF
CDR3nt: TGTGCCAGCAGCCTCCAACCCGACCCCAGGGTCGAGCAGTACTTC

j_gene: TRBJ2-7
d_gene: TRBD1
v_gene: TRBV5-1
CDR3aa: CASSLGGTGDYEQYF
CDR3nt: TGCGCCAGCAGCTTGGGGGGGACAGGTGACTACGAGCAGTACTTC

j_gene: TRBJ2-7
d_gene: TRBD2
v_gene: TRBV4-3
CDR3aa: CASSQYLLAGDESYEQYF
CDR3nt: TGCGCCAGCAGCCAATATTTGCTAGCGGGAGATGAATCCTACGAGCAGTACTTC